Listed below are T cell receptor beta chains from one sample, sequenced in a study of T cell responses to AZD1222 COVID-19 vaccine. TCRdb's table, derived via immunoSEQ multiplex PCR, lists solely in-frame clones and lacks some. In the table there are some 86,000 clones, 75% to 95% of which are singletons. The source material was peripheral blood, sampled 28 days after the second AZD1222 dose. These receptors were obtained from an adult who received the AZD1222 COVID-19 vaccine. CDR3s include the opening cysteine and the closing phenylalanine or tryptophan. D genes are given only for firm matches. Some rows have no size entry. The others give once, few or many, or a class for an expanded clone.

D	size	V	J	length	CDR3	DNA
TRBD1	once	TRBV7-9	TRBJ1-4	15	CASSSQDRVNEKLFF	TGTGCCAGCAGCTCCCAGGACAGGGTGAATGAAAAACTGTTTTTT
TRBD1	NA	TRBV28	TRBJ1-5	14	CASGNARGPQPQHF	TGTGCCAGCGGCAACGCAAGGGGGCCTCAGCCCCAGCATTTT
TRBD1	NA	TRBV19	TRBJ1-6	15	CASSGTGTENSPLHF	TGTGCCAGTAGTGGAACCGGGACAGAAAATTCACCCCTCCACTTT
TRBD1	NA	TRBV28	TRBJ1-1	16	CASREIWTGMNTEAFF	TGTGCCAGCAGAGAAATATGGACAGGCATGAACACTGAAGCTTTCTTT
NA	NA	TRBV6-5	TRBJ1-6	16	CASSYSSSSYNSPLHF	TGTGCCAGCAGTTACTCATCAAGCTCCTATAATTCACCCCTCCACTTT
NA	few	TRBV7-2	TRBJ1-5	15	CASSLFQGSNQPQHF	TGTGCCAGCAGCCTCTTCCAGGGGTCCAATCAGCCCCAGCATTTT
NA	NA	TRBV19	TRBJ2-7	14	CASTPQAHSYEQYF	TGTGCCAGTACTCCACAGGCCCACTCCTACGAGCAGTACTTC
NA	NA	TRBV6-5	TRBJ2-6	15	CASTPPISGANVLTF	TGTGCCAGCACCCCCCCCATCTCTGGGGCCAACGTCCTGACTTTC
NA	NA	TRBV28	TRBJ1-3	15	CASSPVVGLGNTIYF	TGTGCCAGCAGCCCGGTTGTGGGTTTAGGAAACACCATATATTTT
NA	NA	TRBV25-1	TRBJ2-3	12	CASSEIIDTQYF	TGTGCCAGCAGTGAAATAATTGATACGCAGTATTTT
NA	NA	TRBV12-3/TRBV12-4	TRBJ1-1	13	CASSLALGTEAFF	TGTGCCAGCAGTTTAGCTCTGGGAACTGAAGCTTTCTTT
NA	NA	TRBV5-6	TRBJ1-3	17	CASSLDRRGDVGNTIYF	TGTGCCAGCAGCCTGGACCGCAGGGGCGACGTTGGGAACACCATATATTTT
NA	NA	TRBV6-5	TRBJ2-5	15	CASRNDGRGGETQYF	TGTGCCAGCCGGAACGATGGCAGGGGGGGAGAGACCCAGTACTTC
TRBD2	NA	TRBV3-1/TRBV3-2	TRBJ2-5	16	CASSQGLAGGRETQYF	TGTGCCAGCAGCCAGGGACTAGCGGGGGGGCGAGAGACCCAGTACTTC
NA	NA	TRBV5-6	TRBJ1-1	14	CASRLTGMNTEAFF	TGTGCCAGCAGGTTGACAGGAATGAACACTGAAGCTTTCTTT
NA	NA	TRBV7-3	TRBJ1-1	12	CASSFGVGEAFF	TGTGCCAGCAGCTTCGGGGTTGGGGAAGCTTTCTTT
TRBD1	NA	TRBV6-5	TRBJ1-5	16	CASSLAGGAGNQPQHF	TGTGCCAGCAGTTTAGCAGGGGGCGCGGGCAATCAGCCCCAGCATTTT
NA	NA	TRBV6-1	TRBJ1-1	14	CASSEGTVFSEAFF	TGTGCCAGCAGTGAAGGGACAGTTTTTAGTGAAGCTTTCTTT
NA	NA	TRBV7-8	TRBJ1-1	13	CASSLTLNTEAFF	TGTGCCAGCAGCCTGACCCTGAACACTGAAGCTTTCTTT
NA	once	TRBV5-1	TRBJ1-1	14	CASSLEGMNTEAFF	TGCGCCAGCAGCTTGGAGGGAATGAACACTGAAGCTTTCTTT
TRBD2	once	TRBV4-2	TRBJ2-5	15	CASSRTSGWIETQYF	TGTGCCAGCAGCCGGACTAGCGGCTGGATAGAGACCCAGTACTTC
NA	NA	TRBV7-9	TRBJ1-6	14	CASSAGTPNSPLHF	TGTGCCAGCAGCGCCGGAACCCCTAATTCACCCCTCCACTTT
TRBD1	NA	TRBV6-5	TRBJ1-6	15	CASRPPGGINSPLHF	TGTGCCAGCAGACCACCAGGGGGTATCAATTCACCCCTCCACTTT
NA	NA	TRBV18	TRBJ1-5	14	CASSPDGINQPQHF	TGTGCCAGCTCACCAGACGGGATTAATCAGCCCCAGCATTTT
NA	NA	TRBV25-1	TRBJ2-2	14	CASSELRPRGELFF	TGTGCCAGCAGTGAATTACGCCCACGGGGGGAGCTGTTTTTT
NA	NA	TRBV6-2/TRBV6-3	TRBJ2-1	14	CASSKGLRGNEQFF	TGTGCCAGCAGCAAAGGTCTCCGGGGCAATGAGCAGTTCTTC
NA	NA	TRBV19	TRBJ1-1	14	CASSSQGMNTEAFF	TGTGCCAGTAGTTCCCAGGGGATGAACACTGAAGCTTTCTTT
NA	once	TRBV28	TRBJ1-2	15	CASSLVVGGVEGYTF	TGTGCCAGCAGTCTGGTGGTCGGGGGCGTTGAGGGCTACACCTTC
NA	NA	TRBV7-9	TRBJ2-7	13	CASSLGHYYEQYF	TGTGCCAGCAGCTTAGGGCATTACTACGAGCAGTACTTC
NA	NA	TRBV2	TRBJ1-1	16	CASTIQEKGGSTEAFF	TGTGCCAGCACCATCCAAGAGAAGGGTGGGAGCACTGAAGCTTTCTTT
NA	NA	TRBV5-1	TRBJ2-6	16	CASSLEGVSGANVLTF	TGCGCCAGCAGCTTGGAGGGGGTCTCTGGGGCCAACGTCCTGACTTTC
NA	NA	TRBV19	TRBJ2-1	15	CASSVDDSAVNEQFF	TGTGCCAGTAGCGTAGATGACTCCGCCGTCAATGAGCAGTTCTTC
NA	NA	TRBV5-1	TRBJ2-1	15	CASSFGASSYNEQFF	TGCGCCAGCAGCTTCGGGGCCAGCTCCTACAATGAGCAGTTCTTC
NA	once	TRBV10-2	TRBJ2-4	14	CASSWGLPGDIQYF	TGCGCCAGCTCCTGGGGGCTACCAGGAGACATTCAGTACTTC
NA	NA	TRBV19	TRBJ2-3	14	CASSLGRPPGTQYF	TGTGCCAGTAGTCTGGGACGGCCCCCGGGTACGCAGTATTTT
NA	NA	TRBV12-3/TRBV12-4	TRBJ1-2	11	CASSRGGGYTF	TGTGCCAGCTCCAGGGGAGGTGGCTACACCTTC
NA	NA	TRBV6-5	TRBJ1-2	13	CASSYIGNYGYTF	TGTGCCAGCAGTTACATAGGGAACTATGGCTACACCTTC
NA	NA	TRBV19	TRBJ1-5	16	CASSFSLGQSSQPQHF	TGTGCCAGTAGCTTCTCACTGGGGCAGTCAAGTCAGCCCCAGCATTTT
NA	NA	TRBV28	TRBJ1-6	16	CASSFRSLWGNSPLHF	TGTGCCAGCAGTTTTAGATCTCTCTGGGGTAATTCACCCCTCCACTTT
NA	NA	TRBV12-3/TRBV12-4	TRBJ1-6	12	CASSFRNSPLHF	TGTGCCAGCAGTTTTCGGAATTCACCCCTCCACTTT